This T cell receptor beta chain appears in the sequencing data of a study of cytomegalovirus exposure and HLA in healthy donors. Whole-study results and caveats: Most TCR sequences proved rare, with some public TCRs found in many donors. With DRB1 most and HLA-C fewest, TCR association rates differed between HLA loci in a later analysis. When a later analysis compared HLA-associated TCR beta chains with equally common others, the HLA-associated chains turned out to be more clonally expanded and to have lower generation probabilities.

The ends lost 5 bases at V and 2 bases at J; junction bases unmatched: 8. The CDR3 runs 15 residues. Germline CDR1 and CDR2: MNHEY and SVGAGI. This clone occurred a few times. Its target is not known. Other nucleotide sequences from this sample produce the same CDR3. 60 Vbeta and 13 Jbeta primers were used in PCR. Repertoires were generated with immunoSEQ multiplex PCR, while TCRdb's copy carries only in-frame clones and drops some. The table lists 100,000 to 150,000 clones, 17% of them singletons. The chain carries TRBV6-5 and TRBJ2-7, with 8 bases fitting TRBD1. The sequence derives from a female donor in good health and CMV-seropositive. The sequenced material came from PBMCs. CDR3: CASSHRDRFAYEQYF. The CDR3 DNA sequence: TGTGCCAGCAGTCACAGGGACAGGTTCGCCTACGAGCAGTACTTC.